The clone carrying this TCR beta chain has at least ten counts. Per the original methods: Between-group CDR3 differences, defined by clinicopathological status, yielded a distant-metastasis classifier for papillary thyroid cancer. TCRdb used MiXCR to call clones anew from the PCR reads. The authors' filters were not applied to this entry. The table lists about 92,000 clones, 14% to 15% of them singletons. This sample is drawn from a study of metastatic and nonmetastatic thyroid tumors. No treatment had been given to any patient before thyroid surgery. This CDR3 is built from 15 residues. V was clipped by 5 bases and J by 2 bases, with 15 bases between them. Germline CDR1 SGHAT, CDR2 FQNNGV.

Sequencing was done on a sample of blood. The chain links TRBV11-2 to TRBJ1-2; D uncertain. The sequence came from a female donor with papillary thyroid cancer or a benign thyroid nodule (not recorded which). Some clones in this sample may be carry-over from other donors' samples. The chain's CDR3 is CASSGRGSGNYGYTF. CDR3 in DNA: TGTGCCAGCAGCGGACGCGGCAGTGGGAACTATGGCTACACCTTC.